The T cell receptor (beta chain) described here comes from a study of blood T cells in healthy people across ages. The germline V gene has CDR1 SGHRS and CDR2 YFSETQ. The CDR3 sequence is 15 residues long. V was trimmed by 4 bases and J by 2 bases, leaving 15 bases between them. As to this clonotype: Its antigen is unidentified.

Through a sample-barcoded 5' primer and a J-beta primer mix, a second PCR was run for roughly 6 to 11 cycles. TCRdb processed the 5' RACE reads anew with MiXCR; each CDR3 protein has one entry. The sample yields 600,000 to 1,000,000 distinct CDR3 sequences, roughly 50% seen once. Points from the study as a whole: Diversity of TCR beta correlated strongly with naive T cell percentage. Donor CMV infection status was unknown, possibly confounding age-related changes in expanded clonotypes.

Sequenced: blood. The V gene is TRBV5-1, the J gene TRBJ1-1; D might be TRBD1 (5 bases). The receptor was isolated from a man aged 25 to 40 in good health. The CDR3 sequence: CASSQPGTDNTEAFF. In DNA, the CDR3 is TGCGCCAGCAGCCAGCCGGGGACGGACAACACTGAAGCTTTCTTT.